Here is one T cell receptor (beta chain) with its context. Its antigen is unidentified. Study results and caveats: Tumor Tregs overlapped most with tumor, then blood, naive CD4+ cells.

The CDR3 is 16 amino acids. V lost 4 bases to trimming and J lost 3 bases, with 20 bases between them. Germline CDR1 and CDR2: DFQATT and SNEGSKA (reference sequence). MiXCR, applied by TCRdb to the 5' RACE reads, yields one record per CDR3 protein. The data contain approximately 40,000 distinct CDR3 sequences, 15% to 20% of them singletons. The source of this sequence is a female donor with breast cancer. The sequenced sample consisted of naive CD4+ T cells sorted from a lymph node. Subset denoted: naive CD4+ T cells, CD4+CD45RA+CD25-. The chain employs TRBV20-1 and TRBJ2-3, with D possibly being TRBD1 or TRBD2 (5 bases each). CDR3: CSANRDLNPGTDTQYF. The CDR3 DNA is TGCAGTGCTAATAGGGACCTCAACCCGGGGACAGATACGCAGTATTTT.